This record looks at one T cell receptor (beta chain) sequence and its context. What it binds is not known. TCRdb fed the 5' RACE reads into MiXCR, producing one record per CDR3 protein. The table shows about 260,000 distinct CDR3 sequences, with roughly 8.2% occurring only once. The data derive from a study of T-cell memory formation after mild COVID-19. The overall study: TCR clusters were largely donor specific.

The CDR3 loop spans 13 amino acids. The V end was cut by 5 bases, the J end by 4 bases, with 9 bases between. Germline values: CDR1 SGHTA, CDR2 FQGNSA. Study-wide findings and caveats: Second-wave clones with a day 37 peak had unconfirmed SARS-CoV-2 specificity.

V usage is TRBV7-2 and J usage is TRBJ1-5; unclear D gene. Material for sequencing was PBMCs or a T cell subset sorted from them (not recorded which). The source is a man between 18 and 29 years old who had mild COVID-19 (a few samples of this study predate the infection). Cell type and time point are not known. The CDR3 bases are TGTGCCAGCAGCCCTAACGGGAATCAGCCCCAGCATTTT. It specifies CASSPNGNQPQHF.